Sequencing of this T cell receptor (beta chain) was carried out in a study of OX40 agonist ivuxolimab in advanced cancers. On the study more broadly: Three patients showed partial responses: one hepatocellular carcinoma and two cutaneous melanoma cases. Regarding the study as a whole: More expanded clones were seen, on average, in CD8+ T cells than in CD4+.

Concerning this clone: Its target is unknown.

Sequencing used immunoSEQ multiplex PCR; TCRdb keeps in-frame clones, though not all of them. Of about 55,000 clones listed, around 87% are singletons. CDR1 and CDR2 (germline): LNHDA, SQIVND (reference sequence). The CDR3 is 14 residues long. Trimming removed 3 bases at V and 1 base at J, with 7 bases between. This clonotype originated in an adult with an advanced solid tumor such as melanoma, head and neck, liver or kidney cancer. Sequencing used CD4+ or CD8+ T cells sorted from blood, obtained in a trial of the OX40 agonist ivuxolimab. The J gene is TRBJ1-5, the V gene TRBV19; D unresolved. CDR3: CASSILGSNQPQHF. The CDR3 region has the DNA TGTGCCAGTAGTATCTTAGGCAGCAATCAGCCCCAGCATTTT.